This section outlines one TCR beta chain sequence together with its context. The V end lost 3 bases, the J end lost 8 bases, and 7 bases lay between the germline ends. This CDR3 is 10 amino acids long. Germline V CDR1 and CDR2: SQVTM, ANQGSEA. The data were obtained in a study of CD8 T cells in Susac syndrome. Reverse transcription of roughly 0.5 to 1 ug RNA was carried out with random hexamers. Each CDR3 protein is one row after TCRdb ran MiXCR on the immunoSEQ multiplex PCR reads. The sample records about 200,000 distinct CDR3 sequences, roughly 94% being singletons. V gene TRBV29-1 combines with J gene TRBJ1-2; no firm D call. The receptor was derived from a human donor with multiple sclerosis. Source material: CD4+ T cells from PBMCs. This chain's CDR3 is CSVEGGGYTF. CDR3 nucleotide sequence: TGCAGCGTTGAGGGAGGCGGCTACACCTTC. Based on the CDR3 plus reference TRBV29-1 and TRBJ1-2, the full variable domain is SAVISQKPSRDICQRGTSLTIQCQVDSQVTMMFWYRQQPGQSLTLIATANQGSEATYESGFVIDKFPISRPNLTFSTLTVSNMSPEDSSIYLCSVEGGGYTFGSGTRLTVV.